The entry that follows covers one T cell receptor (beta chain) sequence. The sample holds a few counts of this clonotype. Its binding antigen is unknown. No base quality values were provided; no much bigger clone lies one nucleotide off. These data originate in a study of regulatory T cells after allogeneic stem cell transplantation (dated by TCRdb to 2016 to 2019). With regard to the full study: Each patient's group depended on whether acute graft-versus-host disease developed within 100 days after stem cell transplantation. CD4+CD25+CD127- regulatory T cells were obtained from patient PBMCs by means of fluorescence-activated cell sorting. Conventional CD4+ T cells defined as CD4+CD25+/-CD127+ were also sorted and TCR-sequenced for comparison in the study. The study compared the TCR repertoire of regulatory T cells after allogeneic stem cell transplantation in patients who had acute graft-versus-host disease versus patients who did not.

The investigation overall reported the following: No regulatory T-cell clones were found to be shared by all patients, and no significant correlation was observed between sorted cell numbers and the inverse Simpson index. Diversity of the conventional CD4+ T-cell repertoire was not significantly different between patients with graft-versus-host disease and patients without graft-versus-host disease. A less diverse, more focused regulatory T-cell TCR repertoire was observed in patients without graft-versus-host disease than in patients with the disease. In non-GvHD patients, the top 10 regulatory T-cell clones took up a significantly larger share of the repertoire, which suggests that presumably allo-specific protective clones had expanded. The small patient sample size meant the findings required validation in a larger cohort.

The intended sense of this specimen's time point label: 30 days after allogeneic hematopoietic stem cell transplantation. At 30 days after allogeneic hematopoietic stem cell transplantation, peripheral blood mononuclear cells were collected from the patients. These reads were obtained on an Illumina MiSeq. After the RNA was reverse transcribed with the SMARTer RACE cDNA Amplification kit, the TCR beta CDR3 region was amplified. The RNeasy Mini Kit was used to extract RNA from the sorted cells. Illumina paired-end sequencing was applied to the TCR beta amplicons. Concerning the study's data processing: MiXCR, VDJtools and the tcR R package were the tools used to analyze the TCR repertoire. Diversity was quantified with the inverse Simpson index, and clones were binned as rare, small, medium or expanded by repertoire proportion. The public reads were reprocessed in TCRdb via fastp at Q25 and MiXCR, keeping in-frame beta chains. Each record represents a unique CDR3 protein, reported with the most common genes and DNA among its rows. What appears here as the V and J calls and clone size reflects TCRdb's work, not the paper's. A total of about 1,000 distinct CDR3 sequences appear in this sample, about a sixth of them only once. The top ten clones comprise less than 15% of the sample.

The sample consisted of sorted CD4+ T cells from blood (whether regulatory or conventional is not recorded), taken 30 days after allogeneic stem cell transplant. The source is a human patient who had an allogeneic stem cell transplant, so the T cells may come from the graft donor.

For the CDR3, the sequence is CASRRTDQETQYF. The DNA sequence follows: TGTGCCAGCAGACGGACGGACCAAGAGACCCAGTACTTC. In this chain, TRBV6-5 is recombined with TRBJ2-5; confidence is insufficient to name the D gene. Sequences MNHEY (CDR1) and SVGAGI (CDR2) are obtained from the germline V gene. The CDR3 spans 13 residues, from the cysteine through the phenylalanine. The read is trimmed to its CDR3 DNA, 39 bases read in frame from base 1. Trimming removed 6 bases from V and 0 bases from J, leaving 8 bases between the germline ends.